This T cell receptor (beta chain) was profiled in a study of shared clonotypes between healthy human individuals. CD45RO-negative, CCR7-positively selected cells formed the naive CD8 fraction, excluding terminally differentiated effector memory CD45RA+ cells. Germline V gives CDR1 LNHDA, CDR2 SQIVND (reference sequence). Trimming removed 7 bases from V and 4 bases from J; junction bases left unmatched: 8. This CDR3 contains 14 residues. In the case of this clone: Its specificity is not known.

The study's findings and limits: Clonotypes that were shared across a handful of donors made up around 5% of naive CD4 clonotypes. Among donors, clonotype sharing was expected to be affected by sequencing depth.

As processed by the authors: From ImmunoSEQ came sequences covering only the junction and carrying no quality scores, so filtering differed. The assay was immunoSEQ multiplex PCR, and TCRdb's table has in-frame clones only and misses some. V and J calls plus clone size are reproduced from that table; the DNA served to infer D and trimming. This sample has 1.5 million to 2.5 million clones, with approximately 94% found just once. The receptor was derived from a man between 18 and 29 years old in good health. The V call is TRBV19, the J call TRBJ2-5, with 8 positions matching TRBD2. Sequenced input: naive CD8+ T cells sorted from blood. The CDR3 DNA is TGTGCCAGTAACCCGGGACTAGTGGCAGAGACCCAGTACTTC. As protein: CASNPGLVAETQYF.